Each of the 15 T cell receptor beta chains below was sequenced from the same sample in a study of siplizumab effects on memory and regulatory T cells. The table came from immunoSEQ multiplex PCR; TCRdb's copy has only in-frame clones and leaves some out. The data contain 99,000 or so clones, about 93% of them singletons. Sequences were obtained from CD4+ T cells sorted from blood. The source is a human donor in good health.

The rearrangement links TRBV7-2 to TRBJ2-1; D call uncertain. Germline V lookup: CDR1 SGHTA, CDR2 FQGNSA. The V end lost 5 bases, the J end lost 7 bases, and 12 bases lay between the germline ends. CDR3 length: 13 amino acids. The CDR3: CASSPRRGNEQFF. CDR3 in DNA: TGTGCCAGCAGCCCTAGAAGAGGAAATGAGCAGTTCTTC.

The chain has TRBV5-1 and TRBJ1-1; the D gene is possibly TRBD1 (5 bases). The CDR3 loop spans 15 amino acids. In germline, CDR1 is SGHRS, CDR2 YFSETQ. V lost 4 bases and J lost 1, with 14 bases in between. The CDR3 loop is CASSTAGTGNTEAFF. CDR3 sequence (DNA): TGCGCCAGCAGCACCGCCGGGACGGGGAACACTGAAGCTTTCTTT.

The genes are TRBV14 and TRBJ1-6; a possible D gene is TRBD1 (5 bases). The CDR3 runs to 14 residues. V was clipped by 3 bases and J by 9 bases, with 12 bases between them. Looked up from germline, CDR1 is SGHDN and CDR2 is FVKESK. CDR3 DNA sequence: TGTGCCAGCAGCCACCCAGGGTCAGGTTCACCCCTCCACTTT. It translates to CASSHPGSGSPLHF.

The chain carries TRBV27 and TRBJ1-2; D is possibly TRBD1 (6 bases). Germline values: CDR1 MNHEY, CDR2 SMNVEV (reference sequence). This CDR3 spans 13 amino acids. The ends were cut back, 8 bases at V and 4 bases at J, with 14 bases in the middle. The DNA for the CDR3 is TGTGCCAGCGGGTTACAGGGCTTCTATGGCTACACCTTC. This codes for CASGLQGFYGYTF.

CDR3 sequence: CASSPPGGEAFF. The CDR3 DNA is TGTGCCAGCTCACCACCGGGTGGTGAAGCTTTCTTT. The chain joins TRBV18 to TRBJ1-1; D ambiguous. Germline-derived CDR1 and CDR2 are KGHSH and LQKENI. The V gene lost 0 bases and the J gene lost 7 bases, with 6 bases spanning the gap. This CDR3 spans 12 amino acids.

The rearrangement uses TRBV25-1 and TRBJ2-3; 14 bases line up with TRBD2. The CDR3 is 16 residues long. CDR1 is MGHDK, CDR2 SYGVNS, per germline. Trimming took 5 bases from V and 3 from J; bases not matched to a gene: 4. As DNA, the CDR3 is TGTGCCAGCAGTAAGGGACTAGCGGGAGCAACAGATACGCAGTATTTT. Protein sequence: CASSKGLAGATDTQYF.

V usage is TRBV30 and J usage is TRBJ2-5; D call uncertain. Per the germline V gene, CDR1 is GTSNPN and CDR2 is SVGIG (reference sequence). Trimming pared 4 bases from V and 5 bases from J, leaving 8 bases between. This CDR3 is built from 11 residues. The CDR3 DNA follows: TGTGCCTGGACGACCGGCGAGACCCAGTACTTC. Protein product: CAWTTGETQYF.

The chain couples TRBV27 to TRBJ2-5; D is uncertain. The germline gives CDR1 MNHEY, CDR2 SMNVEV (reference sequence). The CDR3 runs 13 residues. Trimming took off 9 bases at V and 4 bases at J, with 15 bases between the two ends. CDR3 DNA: TGTGCCAGAAAGGTGTCATGCGTAGAGACCCAGTACTTC. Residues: CARKVSCVETQYF.

The CDR3 sequence: CASSLPGENYGYTF. CDR3 DNA sequence: TGTGCCAGCAGCTTGCCAGGGGAGAACTATGGCTACACCTTC. The chain carries TRBV5-6 and TRBJ1-2; perhaps TRBD1 as D (6 bases). Germline CDR1 SGHDT, CDR2 YYEEEE. V was clipped by 1 base and J by 2 bases, with 9 bases between them. The CDR3 is 14 amino acids.

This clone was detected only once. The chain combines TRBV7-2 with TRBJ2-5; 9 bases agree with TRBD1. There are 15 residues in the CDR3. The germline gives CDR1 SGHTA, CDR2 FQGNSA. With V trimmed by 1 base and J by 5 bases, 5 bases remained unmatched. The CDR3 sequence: CASSLVQGALETQYF. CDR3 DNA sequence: TGTGCCAGCAGCTTAGTACAGGGGGCATTGGAGACCCAGTACTTC.

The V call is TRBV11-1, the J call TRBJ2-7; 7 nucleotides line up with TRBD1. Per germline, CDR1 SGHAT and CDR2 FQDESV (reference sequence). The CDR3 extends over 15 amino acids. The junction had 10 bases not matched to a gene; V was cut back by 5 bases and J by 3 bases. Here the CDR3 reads CASSPTPGQLYEQYF. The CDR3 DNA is TGTGCCAGCAGCCCGACTCCGGGACAGCTCTACGAGCAGTACTTC.

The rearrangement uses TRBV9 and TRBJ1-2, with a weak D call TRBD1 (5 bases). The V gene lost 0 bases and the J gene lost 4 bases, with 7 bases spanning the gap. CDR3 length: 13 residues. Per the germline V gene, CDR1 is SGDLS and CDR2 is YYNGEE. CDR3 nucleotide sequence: TGTGCCAGCAGCGTAGGGGGGAGCTATGGCTACACCTTC. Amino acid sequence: CASSVGGSYGYTF.

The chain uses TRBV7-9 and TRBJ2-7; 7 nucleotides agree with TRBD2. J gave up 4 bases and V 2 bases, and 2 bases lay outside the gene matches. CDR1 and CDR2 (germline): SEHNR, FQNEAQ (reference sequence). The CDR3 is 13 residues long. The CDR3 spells CASSLLGGYEQYF. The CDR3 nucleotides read TGTGCCAGCAGCTTACTGGGGGGGTACGAGCAGTACTTC. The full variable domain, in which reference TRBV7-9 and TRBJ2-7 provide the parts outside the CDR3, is DTGVSQNPRHKITKRGQNVTFRCDPISEHNRLYWYRQTLGQGPEFLTYFQNEAQLEKSRLLSDRFSAERPKGSFSTLEIQRTEQGDSAMYLCASSLLGGYEQYFGPGTRLTVT.

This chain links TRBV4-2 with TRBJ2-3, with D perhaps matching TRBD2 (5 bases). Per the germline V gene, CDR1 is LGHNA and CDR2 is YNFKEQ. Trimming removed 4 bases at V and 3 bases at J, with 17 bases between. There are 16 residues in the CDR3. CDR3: CASSLWGAHETDTQYF. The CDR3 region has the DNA TGTGCCAGCAGCCTGTGGGGAGCGCATGAGACAGATACGCAGTATTTT.

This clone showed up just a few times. CDR3 bases: TGTGCCAGCAGCTTATACCAGGGAACCTACGAGCAGTACTTC. This encodes CASSLYQGTYEQYF. V and J are TRBV11-2 and TRBJ2-7; a possible D gene is TRBD1 (5 bases). CDR3 length: 14 amino acids. Germline V CDR1 and CDR2: SGHAT, FQNNGV. With 2 bases removed from V and 2 bases from J, the gap between germline ends came to 10 bases.